This T cell receptor (beta chain) was sequenced for a study of vaccination and CD4 T cells after COVID-19. Cultured CD4+ T-cell DNA underwent Oncomine TCR Beta short-read sequencing. Once CD4+ T cells had been cultured, genomic DNA was extracted from them. TCRdb used MiXCR to reprocess the PCR reads, holding one entry per CDR3 protein. The sample has roughly 14,000 distinct CDR3 sequences, around 60% seen once. Worth noting for this clonotype: Its antigen is still unknown.

Specified treatment: approximately nine-day PBMC culture with coronavirus spike peptide pools or control peptides (ViraFEST assay). With peptide pools, ViraFEST first expanded antigen-specific T cells and afterwards sequenced their TCRs. Two million PBMCs were grown per well alongside approximately 9.2 IU/ml IL-2 and about 9.3 ug/ml peptide pools. Negative selection separated CD4+ T cells from roughly ten-day cultures. V lost 4 bases and J lost 6, with 18 bases in between. The CDR3 contains 15 residues. The germline V gene has CDR1 MNHEY and CDR2 SVGEGT. The sequence derives from a human donor who had recovered from COVID-19. The sample was CD4+ T cells from blood, cultured in vitro. This rearrangement joins TRBV6-2 or TRBV6-3 to TRBJ1-1, with D unclear. CDR3 sequence reads: CASSWTRVRRSEAFF. The CDR3 nucleotides are TGTGCCAGCAGTTGGACCCGTGTGAGACGGTCTGAAGCTTTCTTT.